This TCR beta chain was sequenced for a study of shared clonotypes between healthy human individuals. As for the study in general: A couple of women and three men aged 18 to 49 made up the donors.

The assay was carried out at the deep level. The data were produced by immunoSEQ multiplex PCR, yet TCRdb's version contains in-frame clones alone and is incomplete. The sample includes roughly 1.4 million clones, just under 99% seen only once; the top ten take 0.36%. The donors were adults (healthy and HIV-negative) with no recent acute infections or vaccinations. CD45RA-negative memory and CD45RA+ naive subsets were split from the CD4+ cells. The clonotype comes from a man aged 25 to 45 in good health. Material for sequencing was naive CD4+ T cells sorted from blood. Subset given: CD45RA+ positively selected.

Here the CDR3 DNA reads TGTGCCAGCAGCTTATGGACTAGCGGAGCCTACGAGCAGTACTTC. Amino acid sequence: CASSLWTSGAYEQYF. The V call is TRBV7-2, the J call TRBJ2-7, with 10 bases matching TRBD2. Germline V gene sequence: CDR1 SGHTA, CDR2 FQGNSA. Trimming cost V 2 bases and J 2 bases; bases outside gene matches: 3. The CDR3 loop spans 15 amino acids.